This T cell receptor beta chain was recovered during a study of T cell repertoires in cytomegalovirus infection (dated by TCRdb to between 2017 and 2020). As for the study more broadly: Donor HLA type was relevant to the analysis, because carriage of CMV infection together with the matching HLA type was indicated by public TCR beta signatures.

What the authors observed across the whole study: Cumulative frequency of public TCR beta family members discriminated carriers of CMV infection plus the relevant HLA type in this cohort and an independent roughly 330-donor cohort. The ex vivo response was dominated by HLA-C-restricted CMV-specific TCR beta clonotypes, which also provided the single most frequent clonotype in two of eight donors.

With respect to this clonotype: Its antigen is still unknown. No much larger clone is present one base from it, and per-base qualities are unavailable.

Based on the germline V gene, the CDR1 and CDR2 sequences are KGHDR and SFDVKD. The CDR3 holds 18 amino acids from the cysteine to the phenylalanine. Just the 54-base CDR3 DNA is kept, in frame starting at base 1. Unmatched junction bases come to 9, with V trimmed by 0 bases and J by 3 bases. This sample was sequenced with an Illumina HiSeq 1500. TCRdb reran the public reads through fastp at Q25 and MiXCR, keeping productive beta chains. Rows merge per CDR3 protein into single entries with the most common DNA and genes. The sample has under 850,000 distinct CDR3 sequences on record, under 40% of them singletons. Jointly, the top ten make up around 2.8% of the sample.

Sequencing used PBMCs. The V and J segments used are TRBV24-1 and TRBJ2-2; 7 bases in the junction line up with TRBD1. This clonotype was sampled from a human donor in good health (CMV status not recorded). Some clones in this sample may be carry-over from other donors' samples. The CDR3 protein: CATSDLPQGKLDTGELFF. The DNA sequence follows: TGTGCCACCAGTGATTTGCCACAGGGGAAATTGGACACCGGGGAGCTGTTTTTT.